This is a list of T cell receptor beta chains from one sample in a study of cytomegalovirus exposure and HLA in healthy donors. Sequencing was performed with immunoSEQ multiplex PCR; in TCRdb, only in-frame clones are kept and a portion is missing. The sample lists 110,000 to 150,000 clones, more than 75% occurring once. Material: PBMCs. These receptor sequences come from a man between 18 and 35 years old in good health and CMV-seropositive. Each CDR3 is given with its conserved first and last residue. A D gene is named only where the DNA matches it firmly. Clone sizes are given selectively: once, few, many, or a class where the clone is expanded.

clone_size	d_call	j_call	v_call	cdr3_nt	cdr3_aa
once	.	TRBJ2-2	TRBV6-4	TGTGCCAGCAGCAAGGACTCAGCCGTCCCCGGGGAGCTGTTTTTT	CASSKDSAVPGELFF
.	.	TRBJ1-2	TRBV30	TGTGCCTGGAGGGGGCTGAACATCGCCATGAATGGCTACACCTTC	CAWRGLNIAMNGYTF
few	.	TRBJ1-5	TRBV28	TGTGCCAGCAGCCGAGGTCTGGGACTTAATCAGCCCCAGCATTTT	CASSRGLGLNQPQHF
.	TRBD1	TRBJ2-2	TRBV28	TGTGCCAACAGATCCTACCGGGACAGGGGGCGCCCCGGGGAGCTGTTTTTT	CANRSYRDRGRPGELFF
.	TRBD1	TRBJ2-6	TRBV4-1	TGCGCCAGCAGCCCAGGGGGCTCTGGGGCCAACGTCCTGACTTTC	CASSPGGSGANVLTF
few	.	TRBJ2-3	TRBV19	TGTGCCAGTAAAGGGCTTCCGGGAGCGGGCACAGATACGCAGTATTTT	CASKGLPGAGTDTQYF
.	TRBD2	TRBJ2-7	TRBV10-1	TGCGCCAGCAGTGAGGCCGGACTAGCTGTCCACGAGCAGTACTTC	CASSEAGLAVHEQYF
few	.	TRBJ2-7	TRBV28	TGTGCCAGCAGTTTATATGGCCAAATCTACGAGCAGTACTTC	CASSLYGQIYEQYF
once	.	TRBJ2-1	TRBV6-6	TGTGCCAGCAGTTACGGCTCCAGGGAGCAGTTCTTC	CASSYGSREQFF
.	.	TRBJ2-1	TRBV9	TGTGCCAGCAGCGTAGACCCTGAAGGGGGGAGGGCCATCAATGAGCAGTTCTTC	CASSVDPEGGRAINEQFF
.	TRBD1	TRBJ1-2	TRBV2	TGTGCCAGCAGTGAGGGACAGGGCTATGGCTACACCTTC	CASSEGQGYGYTF
few	TRBD1	TRBJ2-7	TRBV28	TGTGCCAGCAGTTCGGGGACAGGAACCTACGAGCAGTACTTC	CASSSGTGTYEQYF
.	TRBD2	TRBJ2-5	TRBV10-2	TGCGCCAGCAGTGAGTCGATTCTTGGGGGGGAAGAGACCCAGTACTTC	CASSESILGGEETQYF
once	TRBD1	TRBJ1-6	TRBV5-1	TGCGCCAGCAGCCCGGACAGGGGGAATAATTCACCCCTCCACTTT	CASSPDRGNNSPLHF
.	TRBD1	TRBJ2-7	TRBV9	TGTGCCAGCAGCGTATCCTCCGCGGCCGACAGGGAGAGGGAGCAGTACTTC	CASSVSSAADREREQYF
few	.	TRBJ2-7	TRBV27	TGTGCCAGCAGAGGGGCAGTGCAGTACTTC	CASRGAVQYF
.	TRBD1	TRBJ1-2	TRBV6-5	TGTGCCAGCAGTTACCCCACAGGACAGGGGAATTATGGCTACACCTTC	CASSYPTGQGNYGYTF
.	TRBD1	TRBJ2-7	TRBV5-1	TGCGCCAGTTCTGGACAGGGCGCCTACGAGCAGTACTTC	CASSGQGAYEQYF
.	.	TRBJ2-7	TRBV4-1	TGCGCCAGCAGCCAAGTGGTAGTGGACGAGCAGTACTTC	CASSQVVVDEQYF
.	.	TRBJ2-2	TRBV7-2	TGTGCCAGCAGCTTAGGAGGCCGAGTCGGGGAGCTGTTTTTT	CASSLGGRVGELFF
.	.	TRBJ2-5	TRBV23-1	TGCGCCAGCAGTCAAAGGGGGGAGGGTGGGGAGACCCAGTACTTC	CASSQRGEGGETQYF
.	.	TRBJ1-1	TRBV15	TGTGCCGCAGGGAGAACAGGGCAGGCTGAAGCTTTCTTT	CAAGRTGQAEAFF
.	.	TRBJ2-1	TRBV28	TGTGCCAGCAGTCCCTCCCGTTCAGTCTCCTACAATGAGCAGTTCTTC	CASSPSRSVSYNEQFF
.	.	TRBJ1-1	TRBV30	TGTGCCTGGAGTGCAGGGGTAAACACTGAAGCTTTCTTT	CAWSAGVNTEAFF
few	.	TRBJ1-1	TRBV28	TGTGCCAGCAGGGCACAAAGCACTGAAGCTTTCTTT	CASRAQSTEAFF
.	.	TRBJ1-1	TRBV29-1	TGCAGCGTTGATAACTACGGTGTGGGAGCTTTCTTT	CSVDNYGVGAFF
few	TRBD1	TRBJ1-2	TRBV6-5	TGTGCCAGCAGTTACGTAAGGACAGGGGGTAGCTATGGCTACACCTTC	CASSYVRTGGSYGYTF
once	.	TRBJ1-1	TRBV19	TGTGCCAGTAAATCTTCGGGTTCTGGTGAAGCTTTCTTT	CASKSSGSGEAFF
.	TRBD2	TRBJ2-7	TRBV4-1	TGCGCCAGCAGCCAAGATACTAGCGGGTACGAGCAGTACTTC	CASSQDTSGYEQYF
.	TRBD1	TRBJ2-5	TRBV28	TGTGCCAGCAGACAGGGGGGAGAGACCCAGTACTTC	CASRQGGETQYF
.	.	TRBJ1-5	TRBV28	TGTGCCAGCAGTTTATCGGAAGTGGGGGGTCAGCCCCAGCATTTT	CASSLSEVGGQPQHF
.	TRBD1	TRBJ1-2	TRBV7-8	TGTGCCAGCAGCTTGGGGACAGGACACTATGGCTACACCTTC	CASSLGTGHYGYTF
.	.	TRBJ1-5	TRBV6-5	TGTGCCAGCAGTTACTCGTCAGGGGCGCATCAGCCCCAGCATTTT	CASSYSSGAHQPQHF
.	.	TRBJ2-7	TRBV29-1	TGCAGCGTTGAGTACCGCGGACAGTCTGCCTCCTACGAGCAGTACTTC	CSVEYRGQSASYEQYF
once	TRBD1	TRBJ1-5	TRBV10-2	TGCGCCAGCAAGGACAGGGGACAACTCTATCAGCCCCAGCATTTT	CASKDRGQLYQPQHF
.	.	TRBJ1-2	TRBV6-5	TGTGCCAGCGCCCCGCATGATAGTAGCTATGGCTACACCTTC	CASAPHDSSYGYTF
.	TRBD1	TRBJ1-3	TRBV7-9	TGTGCCAGCAGCGCGGACAGGGCGAGGGAATATTTT	CASSADRAREYF
.	TRBD2	TRBJ2-5	TRBV9	TGTGCCAGCAGCGTAGAGTGGGTAGCGGGACTTGCCCAGTACTTC	CASSVEWVAGLAQYF
.	.	TRBJ1-2	TRBV28	TGTGCCAGCAGAGTGAAGGGGTATGGCTACACCTTC	CASRVKGYGYTF
few	TRBD1	TRBJ2-7	TRBV28	TGTGCCAGCAGTTTAAGTGGGACAGGTAACTACGAGCAGTACTTC	CASSLSGTGNYEQYF
once	TRBD1	TRBJ1-1	TRBV28	TGTGCCAGCAGTCCCTACGGGACAGGGACTGAAGCTTTCTTT	CASSPYGTGTEAFF
.	.	TRBJ1-2	TRBV27	TGTGCCAGCAGTTTGCCACGGGGGGGGCCCTATGGCTACACCTTC	CASSLPRGGPYGYTF
.	TRBD1	TRBJ2-3	TRBV5-6	TGTGCCAGCCGTGGCAGGGGGCGCACAGATACGCAGTATTTT	CASRGRGRTDTQYF
.	.	TRBJ2-5	TRBV5-6	TGTGCCAGCAGCCACCGGGACCAAGAGACCCAGTACTTC	CASSHRDQETQYF
.	.	TRBJ2-1	TRBV25-1	TGTGCCAGCAGTGCAGGGAACTACAATGAGCAGTTCTTC	CASSAGNYNEQFF
few	.	TRBJ1-5	TRBV6-1	TGTGCCAGCAGCGACCAGGGGCGGGGCAATCAGCCCCAGCATTTT	CASSDQGRGNQPQHF
.	TRBD2	TRBJ2-7	TRBV28	TGTGCCAGCAGTTCCCTCCTAGCGGGCCTCATAAGCTACGAGCAGTACTTC	CASSSLLAGLISYEQYF
.	.	TRBJ1-1	TRBV7-8	TGTGCCAGCAGCTCCTCTTCAGTCGGGGGGTCTGAAGCTTTCTTT	CASSSSSVGGSEAFF
.	.	TRBJ1-1	TRBV28	TGTGCCAGCAGCTCCGACACTGAAGCTTTCTTT	CASSSDTEAFF
.	TRBD1	TRBJ2-5	TRBV5-1	TGCGCCAGCAGCCCAACCCTACAGGGGGAAGAGACCCAGTACTTC	CASSPTLQGEETQYF
.	.	TRBJ1-1	TRBV18	TGTGCCAGCTCACCTTATACACGAAACACTGAAGCTTTCTTT	CASSPYTRNTEAFF
.	TRBD2	TRBJ2-5	TRBV4-2	TGTGCCAGCAGCCAGCGGGAGGGACTAGCGGGAGAAGAGACCCAGTACTTC	CASSQREGLAGEETQYF